These 9 T cell receptor beta chains originate from one sample sequenced in a study of identical twins. TCRdb passed the 5' RACE reads through MiXCR, listing each CDR3 protein once. Of hundreds of thousands of distinct CDR3 sequences listed, about a fifth are singletons. The same data also contributed to another study, on yellow fever vaccine responses in identical twins.

The sequenced material came from CD4+ T cells sorted from blood. These receptors originate from a woman between 18 and 29 years old in good health.

A few counts support this clonotype. The limits of the CDR3 on the DNA are not certain, so only TCRdb's listed CDR3 is given. This chain links TRBV1 with TRBJ2-3; TRBD1, the D gene given by the table, was not confirmed from the DNA. TRBV1 is deemed a pseudogene. The length of the CDR3 is 15 amino acids, counting both ends. The CDR3 loop reads CTSSQVGQGSDTQYF.

This chain uses TRBV6-1 with TRBJ1-2, with D perhaps matching TRBD1 (5 bases). CDR3 size: 15 residues. Trimming took off 6 bases at V and 0 bases at J, with 14 bases between the two ends. Per the germline V gene, CDR1 is MNHNS and CDR2 is SASEGT. The CDR3 here is CASSKGTSANYGYTF. The DNA of the CDR3 is TGTGCCAGCAGCAAGGGGACGTCAGCTAACTATGGCTACACCTTC.

The chain uses TRBV10-3 and TRBJ1-4; 8 positions match TRBD1. V lost 10 bases, J lost 4 bases, and 5 bases stayed unmatched. Germline V gene lookup returns CDR1 ENHRY and CDR2 SYGVKD. The CDR3 totals 13 residues. The CDR3 DNA is TGTGCCACGACACAGGGGGATAATGAAAAACTGTTTTTT. This encodes CATTQGDNEKLFF.

This clonotype appeared a few times. The chain is built from TRBV7-9 and TRBJ2-1; D not certain. Germline V gene lookup returns CDR1 SEHNR and CDR2 FQNEAQ (reference sequence). This CDR3 is 14 amino acids long. V was shortened by 2 bases and J by 4 bases, with 9 bases between the two germline ends. The CDR3 DNA follows: TGTGCCAGCAGCTTACCGGTGGGGTACAATGAGCAGTTCTTC. It yields the protein CASSLPVGYNEQFF.

The chain is built from TRBV10-3 and TRBJ2-1, with D perhaps matching TRBD1 or TRBD2 (5 bases each). V dropped 2 bases and J dropped 0 bases, with 11 bases sitting between them. Germline CDR1 and CDR2: ENHRY and SYGVKD. The CDR3 totals 16 residues. The CDR3 loop is CAISEIGGVSYNEQFF. The CDR3 DNA follows: TGTGCCATCAGTGAGATTGGGGGTGTCTCCTACAATGAGCAGTTCTTC.

This clonotype was seen a few times. The chain links TRBV24-1 to TRBJ2-1; TRBD2 agrees at 9 bases. The CDR3 totals 16 residues. V was pared by 0 bases and J by 9 bases, with 8 bases of the junction left unmatched. The germline gives CDR1 KGHDR, CDR2 SFDVKD. The DNA for the CDR3 is TGTGCCACCAGTGATTTGCCCCTAGCGGGACGGGGTGAGCAGTTCTTC. The encoded protein is CATSDLPLAGRGEQFF.

V gene TRBV15 combines with J gene TRBJ2-1; D gene ambiguous. The CDR3 is 11 residues long. Germline CDR1 and CDR2: LNHNV and YYDKDF (reference sequence). The V end lost 5 bases, the J end lost 8 bases, and 7 bases lay between the germline ends. In DNA, the CDR3 is TGTGCCACCAGCGGACGGGATGAGCAGTTCTTC. Translating it yields CATSGRDEQFF.

The chain combines TRBV7-9 with TRBJ2-3; 10 bases align to TRBD2. The CDR3 consists of 14 residues. V trimming: 9 bases; J trimming: 2 bases; junction bases outside the gene matches: 5. Germline values: CDR1 SEHNR, CDR2 FQNEAQ (reference sequence). The CDR3 loop is CASSGRLVTDTQYF. CDR3 DNA: TGTGCCAGTAGCGGGAGGTTGGTCACAGATACGCAGTATTTT.

A few counts support this clonotype. The J gene is TRBJ1-1, the V gene TRBV29-1; no clear D. The V gene lost 3 bases and the J gene lost 2 bases, with 7 bases spanning the gap. The CDR3 has 12 amino acids. Germline V CDR1 and CDR2: SQVTM, ANQGSEA. In nucleotides, the CDR3 is TGCAGCGTTGATGGCAGAAACACTGAAGCTTTCTTT. Translation gives CSVDGRNTEAFF.